This T cell receptor (beta chain) derives from a study of T cells in Graves' hyperthyroidism and ophthalmopathy (dated by TCRdb to about 2019). A note on the overall study: Peripheral blood was sampled at the time of initial diagnosis, prior to any treatment. The roughly 94 discovery patients were randomly split 7:3 into training and test sets. The paper reports TCR Vbeta CDR3 sequencing of approximately 140 peripheral blood samples: 40 to 45 ophthalmopathy, fewer than 80 hyperthyroidism and about 17 progressor patients. After sampling, hyperthyroidism patients received methimazole starting at 30 mg daily, and ophthalmopathy patients received high-dose intravenous methylprednisolone. The study also compared thyroid tissue and blood T-cell repertoires from a handful of Graves' hyperthyroidism patients. To identify distinguishing TCR V-J signatures, a discovery cohort of around 100 patients was used, comprising 43 with Graves' ophthalmopathy and about 59 with stable Graves' hyperthyroidism. Prospective prediction of ophthalmopathy was tested in an independent validation cohort of some 20 hyperthyroidism patients and 17 patients who later progressed to ophthalmopathy. The full study reports these points: Sample size was not statistically predetermined, and investigators were not blinded to group allocation. Most expanded thyroid clonotypes (frequency above 0.001) were also detected in blood, suggesting blood repertoires may reflect thyroid immune responses. A model built on a 13 V-J signature distinguished ophthalmopathy from stable hyperthyroidism, reaching 85% to 90% sensitivity and under 84% specificity in cross-validation and 80%/75% in testing. During validation, the model predicted progression to ophthalmopathy a median of approximately 6 months ahead of onset, with approximately 70% sensitivity and less than 85% specificity.

The TCR beta CDR3 regions were amplified from the RNA transcripts. The TCR CDR3 was subjected to a first round of RT-PCR using the HTBI primer set and the Qiagen OneStep RT-PCR kit. Libraries were constructed in a second round of multiplex PCR, after which size selection and purification were performed. Libraries were sequenced paired-end with 100 bp reads on an Illumina HiSeq2000. The original methods were these. SOAPnuke was used to process the raw data, removing reads that contained adapters or uncalled bases, had a mean Phred below 15, or lacked an exact match to the constant primer or identifier. COPE v1.2.5 was used to merge the high-quality paired reads, and each unique nucleotide sequence was defined as a clonotype. MiTCR v1.1 was used to align clonotypes to the IMGT TRBV, TRBD and TRBJ reference segments. Only V-J combinations with frequency above 0.0001, covering 98% to 99.2% of repertoires, were analysed. The TCS score was defined as F50 (clonal expansion) divided by E x V (chaos), with BLOSUM62-based TCRdist calculated between CDR3 peptides within each V-J. Welch's t-statistics and random forest reduced roughly 540 V-J features to about 13, which were used in a naive Bayes classifier (R e1071). TCRdb passed the public sequencing reads through fastp at Q25 and MiXCR, retaining productive beta sequences. All rows with the same CDR3 protein become a single entry with the most common DNA and genes. V and J calls and clone size were set by TCRdb, not the authors. The sample table holds over 550,000 distinct CDR3 sequences, of which over 15% were seen once. The ten largest clones add up to under 20% of the sample.

CDR1 is given as SGHRS and CDR2 as YFSETQ, both from the germline V gene. Unmatched junction bases come to 5, with V trimmed by 4 bases and J by 3 bases. Reading from cysteine to phenylalanine, the CDR3 counts 15 amino acids. CDR3 DNA is the only sequence kept; it has 45 bases, read in frame from the first base. This clonotype was seen a handful of times. Its antigen specificity is not known. Within one base of it there is no much larger clone, and no base qualities were kept. Graves' hyperthyroidism was defined as stable when no progression to ophthalmopathy occurred over 18 months of follow-up. Hyperthyroidism patients were newly diagnosed, had a disease duration of under 2 months, and were aged 18 to 65 years. The study excluded patients with uncontrolled infections, other autoimmune diseases, pregnancy or lactation. Diagnoses were established on the basis of clinical symptoms, serum thyroxine and TRAb, thyroid ultrasound, and orbital computed tomography. PBMCs were separated from approximately 10 ml of fresh peripheral blood using Ficoll-Paque density gradient centrifugation. Total RNA was extracted with Trizol reagent, and quality was checked on an Agilent 2100 Bioanalyzer.

This TCR was sampled from a woman aged 18 to 35 with Graves' hyperthyroidism. The sample comprised blood. This receptor chain uses TRBV5-1 and TRBJ2-1; 9 middle bases align to TRBD2. The CDR3 loop reads CASSASSGNYNEQFF. The DNA sequence is as follows: TGCGCCAGCAGCGCCTCTAGCGGGAACTACAATGAGCAGTTCTTC.